Sequencing of this TCR beta chain was carried out in a study of cytomegalovirus exposure and HLA in healthy donors. A multiplex PCR was run with 60 Vbeta primers and 13 Jbeta primers. Clones were sequenced by immunoSEQ multiplex PCR, and TCRdb holds only the in-frame ones, with some missing. This table holds some 130,000 clones, roughly 79% found once. The CDR3 consists of 15 residues. The V segment lost 3 bases and the J segment 3 bases; nucleotides outside the gene matches: 8. CDR1 is SGHNT and CDR2 is YENEEA in the germline V gene. The sequencing input was PBMCs. This TCR derives from a male donor in good health and CMV-seronegative. The chain combines TRBV11-3 with TRBJ2-7, with TRBD1 identical over 7 bases. CDR3 amino acids: CASSFSGGLGYEQYF. The CDR3 region has the DNA TGTGCCAGCAGCTTTTCAGGGGGTCTAGGCTACGAGCAGTACTTC.